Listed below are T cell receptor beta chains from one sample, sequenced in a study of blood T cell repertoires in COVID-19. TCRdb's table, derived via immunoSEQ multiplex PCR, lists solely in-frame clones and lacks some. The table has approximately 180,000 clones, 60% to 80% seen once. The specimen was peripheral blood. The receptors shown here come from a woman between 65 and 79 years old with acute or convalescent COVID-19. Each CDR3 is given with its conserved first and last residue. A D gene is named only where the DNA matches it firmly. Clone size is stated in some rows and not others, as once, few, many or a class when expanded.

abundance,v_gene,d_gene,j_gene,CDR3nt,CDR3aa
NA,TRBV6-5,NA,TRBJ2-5,TGTGCCAGCAGTTACTCGGGCGGGATAGGGACCCAGTACTTC,CASSYSGGIGTQYF
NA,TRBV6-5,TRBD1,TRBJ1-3,TGTGCCAGCAGTTCGGACAGGTCTGGAAACACCATATATTTT,CASSSDRSGNTIYF
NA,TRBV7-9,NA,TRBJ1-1,TGTGCCAGCAGCTTGCAGGGTATGGTGGCTGAAGCTTTCTTT,CASSLQGMVAEAFF
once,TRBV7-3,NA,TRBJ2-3,TGTGCCAGCAGCTTCGGACTTATCTCAGATACGCAGTATTTT,CASSFGLISDTQYF
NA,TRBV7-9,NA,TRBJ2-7,TGTGCCAGCAGCTTAGCGGGAGTGGGGGAGCAGTACTTC,CASSLAGVGEQYF
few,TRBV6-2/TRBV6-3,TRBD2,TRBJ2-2,TGTGCCAGCAGTTACGAGGCGGGAGGCCCGAACACCGGGGAGCTGTTTTTT,CASSYEAGGPNTGELFF
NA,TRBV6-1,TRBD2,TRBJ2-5,TGTGCCAGCAGTGAGTTTAGCGGGACAAGAGAGACCCAGTACTTC,CASSEFSGTRETQYF
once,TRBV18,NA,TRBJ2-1,TGTGCCAGCTCAGGACAGGGAGGGGTTTACAATGAGCAGTTCTTC,CASSGQGGVYNEQFF
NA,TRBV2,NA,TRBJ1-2,TGTGCCAGCAGAGGACAAGATAACTATGGCTACACCTTC,CASRGQDNYGYTF
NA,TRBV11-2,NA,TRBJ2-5,TGTGCCAGCAGCTTAGGGGACACCCCTGTCGAGACCCAGTACTTC,CASSLGDTPVETQYF
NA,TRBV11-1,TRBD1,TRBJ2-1,TGTGCCAGCAGCTCGGACAGGGAGGCTTCGTTCTTC,CASSSDREASFF
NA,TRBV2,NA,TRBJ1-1,TGTGCCAGCACCTTTAGGACAGCGAACACTGAAGCTTTCTTT,CASTFRTANTEAFF
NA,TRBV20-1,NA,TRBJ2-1,TGCAGTGCTAGAGTCGTCGGTGAGCAGTTCTTC,CSARVVGEQFF
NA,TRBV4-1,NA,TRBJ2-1,TGCGCCAGCAGCCAAGATTATTCCCAGGGGCGGTACAATGAGCAGTTCTTC,CASSQDYSQGRYNEQFF
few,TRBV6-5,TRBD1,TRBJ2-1,TGTGCCAGCAAGAGGGGGACAGGTTTCAATGAGCAGTTCTTC,CASKRGTGFNEQFF
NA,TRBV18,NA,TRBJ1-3,TGTGCCAGCTCACGTCCGGGACAAATCTCTGGAAACACCATATATTTT,CASSRPGQISGNTIYF
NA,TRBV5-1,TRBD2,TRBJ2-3,TGCGCCAGCAGCTTTACGACTAGCAGATCCACAGATACGCAGTATTTT,CASSFTTSRSTDTQYF
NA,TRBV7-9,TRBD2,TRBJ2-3,TGTGCCAGCAGCTCCCGGACTAGCGGGAGGGTAAACACAGATACGCAGTATTTT,CASSSRTSGRVNTDTQYF
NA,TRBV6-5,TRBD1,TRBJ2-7,TGTGCCAGCAGGGGTTCGACAGGGTCCCATTACGAGCAGTACTTC,CASRGSTGSHYEQYF
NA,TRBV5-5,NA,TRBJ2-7,TGTGCCAGCATTGGGCCAAGCTCCTACGAGCAGTACTTC,CASIGPSSYEQYF
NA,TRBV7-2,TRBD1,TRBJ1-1,TGTGCCAGCAGCCCGACAGGGGGCCGGACTGAAGCTTTCTTT,CASSPTGGRTEAFF
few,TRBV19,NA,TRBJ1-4,TGTGCCAGTAGTACAAGTGAGAGGGCGCGACTGTTTTTT,CASSTSERARLFF